This T cell receptor beta chain was obtained from a study of OX40 agonist ivuxolimab in advanced cancers. Study-wide results and limits: Partial responders receiving 0.1-3.0 mg/kg showed among the lowest clonal expansion. Researchers did not establish what antigens the expanded peripheral T cells target. CD4+ T cells averaged fewer expanded clones than CD8+ T cells.

The timepoints at which blood was sampled were baseline, cycle 4 day 1, and cycle 7 day 1. Only in-frame clones appear in the TCRdb table, and some are missing; sequencing was by immunoSEQ multiplex PCR. Here the sample spans about 80,000 clones, about 86% being singletons. Points on this clone: Antigen: not known.

The CDR3 runs to 14 residues. Germline V gene data show CDR1 as SGDLS and CDR2 as YYNGEE. Trimming took off 0 bases at V and 0 bases at J, with 4 bases between the two ends. The TCR originated in an adult with an advanced solid tumor such as melanoma, head and neck, liver or kidney cancer. The rearrangement links TRBV9 to TRBJ1-3; D is unclear. This material consisted of CD4+ or CD8+ T cells sorted from blood, taken in a trial of the OX40 agonist ivuxolimab. DNA of the CDR3: TGTGCCAGCAGCGTAGCCCGCTCTGGAAACACCATATATTTT. It specifies CASSVARSGNTIYF.